This is a list of T cell receptor beta chains from one sample in a study of T cells in Graves' hyperthyroidism and ophthalmopathy. TCRdb reprocessed the multiplex PCR reads via MiXCR and lists one record per CDR3 protein. Here the sample spans about 480,000 distinct CDR3 sequences, roughly an eighth being singletons. Sequenced: blood. Every receptor here comes from a woman between 18 and 29 years old with Graves' hyperthyroidism. Both conserved end residues are trimmed from each CDR3.

CDR3aa	v_gene	j_gene
ASTPRHEQGNTDTQY	TRBV2	TRBJ2-3
ASNRANYGYT	TRBV6-1	TRBJ1-2
ASSTGTSGMYSYNEQF	TRBV10-1	TRBJ2-1
ASSFRDYPTYEQY	TRBV12-3/TRBV12-4	TRBJ2-7
SVAGTADNEAF	TRBV29-1	TRBJ1-1
ASSLVGGHTGELF	TRBV11-2	TRBJ2-2
ANKGLEGEQF	TRBV10-3	TRBJ2-1
ASSRYADTQY	TRBV6-1	TRBJ2-3
ASGTDGRTDTQY	TRBV2	TRBJ2-3
ASTPAWGGTEAF	TRBV6-1	TRBJ1-1
ASSLVPTDTDTQY	TRBV5-5	TRBJ2-3
SARGTGSNQPQH	TRBV20-1	TRBJ1-5
ASSLIAATRLAGGNNEQF	TRBV7-3	TRBJ2-1
ASSLDRSPGGTIY	TRBV11-2	TRBJ1-3
ASSSGGREKLF	TRBV5-4	TRBJ1-4
ASSLRTGSNQPQH	TRBV12-3/TRBV12-4	TRBJ1-5
ASSLMDRAWEQY	TRBV7-9	TRBJ2-7
SASGPPGYQETQY	TRBV20-1	TRBJ2-5
ASSKPDDSYNEQF	TRBV12-3/TRBV12-4	TRBJ2-1
ASSIELRDSQH	TRBV19	TRBJ1-5
SASIHGSSYEQY	TRBV20-1	TRBJ2-7
ASSSLAESSYNEQF	TRBV11-3	TRBJ2-1
ASKSPWEGRETQY	TRBV7-9	TRBJ2-5
ASSPTTVNTEAF	TRBV7-9	TRBJ1-1
ASSVAPRDRENTGELF	TRBV9	TRBJ2-2
ASSPPGGFDEQF	TRBV18	TRBJ2-1
ASSLGVLQRERTDTQY	TRBV7-9	TRBJ2-3
SAGNYGYT	TRBV20-1	TRBJ1-2
ASRGGTGRSPLL	TRBV25-1	TRBJ1-6
ASSVVPGEVTEAF	TRBV9	TRBJ1-1
ASSTTGISPHDQPQH	TRBV7-9	TRBJ1-5
ASRRLAAPSGANVLT	TRBV7-9	TRBJ2-6
ASSLEIAGTGELF	TRBV5-1	TRBJ2-2
ASSSRTGGESTEAF	TRBV18	TRBJ1-1
ASIGTGQGDTQY	TRBV5-6	TRBJ2-3
SARDRRAF	TRBV20-1	TRBJ1-1
ASSLGTDPVGNTIY	TRBV5-1	TRBJ1-3
ASSLGLWDEQY	TRBV14	TRBJ2-7
SAINPFANTGELF	TRBV20-1	TRBJ2-2
ATSESGRDTGGPF	TRBV24-1	TRBJ2-2
ASRRQGAMNTEAF	TRBV12-3/TRBV12-4	TRBJ1-1
SASMPGSDNEQF	TRBV20-1	TRBJ2-1